A single sample gave rise to the 19 T cell receptor beta chains below, sequenced in a study of blood T cell repertoires in COVID-19. The table came from immunoSEQ multiplex PCR; TCRdb's copy has only in-frame clones and leaves some out. The sample records roughly 380,000 clones, roughly 86% being singletons. The material sequenced was peripheral blood. These receptors were obtained from a human donor with acute or convalescent COVID-19. The donor label of this sample is uncertain.

This chain joins TRBV29-1 and TRBJ1-2; no clear D. V shed 4 bases and J shed 8 bases, with 11 bases lying between them. This CDR3 has 11 amino acids. Germline assignment: CDR1 SQVTM and CDR2 ANQGSEA. CDR3: CSVAPTRGYTF. Here the CDR3 DNA reads TGCAGCGTTGCTCCCACGAGGGGCTACACCTTC.

The chain carries TRBV5-1 and TRBJ1-6, with D perhaps TRBD1 (5 bases). Trimming removed 4 bases at V and 7 bases at J, with 12 bases between. This CDR3 is 14 amino acids long. Germline V gene sequence: CDR1 SGHRS, CDR2 YFSETQ. CDR3 sequence (DNA): TGCGCCAGCAGCCCAGGGAATACGAATTCACCCCTCCACTTT. Its translation: CASSPGNTNSPLHF.

This rearrangement joins TRBV28 to TRBJ1-5; TRBD1 is a possible D gene (5 bases). CDR3 length: 13 residues. Germline V gene data show CDR1 as MDHEN and CDR2 as SYDVKM. Trimming pared 3 bases from V and 7 bases from J, leaving 10 bases between. The CDR3, as DNA: TGTGCCAGCAGTTTTGTCGGACACCAGCCCCAGCATTTT. This encodes CASSFVGHQPQHF.

The V gene is TRBV5-8, the J gene TRBJ2-5; 9 nucleotides match TRBD2. There are 13 residues in the CDR3. Germline values: CDR1 SGHTS, CDR2 YDEGEE. Losses at the gene ends were 3 bases for V and 4 bases for J; bases not matched to a gene: 1. Here the CDR3 DNA reads TGTGCCAGCAGCTCGCGGGGGGGAGAGACCCAGTACTTC. Its protein product is CASSSRGGETQYF.

This clone was seen once. J is TRBJ1-2 and V is TRBV10-2; 7 bases map to TRBD1. Germline CDR1 is WSHSY and CDR2 is SAAADI. The CDR3 length is 14 residues. With V trimmed by 2 bases and J by 8 bases, 8 bases remained unmatched. The CDR3, as DNA: TGCGCCAGCAGTGAGATAGACAGGGATGGCGGCTACACCTTC. Residues: CASSEIDRDGGYTF.

The chain recombines TRBV4-1 with TRBJ2-7; possible D gene TRBD1, 6 bases. The ends were cut back, 4 bases at V and 3 bases at J, with 13 bases in the middle. This CDR3 spans 14 amino acids. Germline loops: CDR1 MGHRA, CDR2 YSYEKL. The CDR3 is CASSPFSTGYEQYF. In DNA, the CDR3 is TGCGCCAGCAGCCCCTTTTCGACAGGCTACGAGCAGTACTTC.

V gene TRBV2 combines with J gene TRBJ2-3; 12 bases match TRBD2. V lost 5 bases, J lost 7 bases, and 7 bases stayed unmatched. CDR3 length: 15 amino acids. CDR1 and CDR2 (germline): SNHLY, FYNNEI. CDR3 DNA sequence: TGTGCCAGCAGTAAAACTAGCGGGGGGACTTATACGCAGTATTTT. It specifies CASSKTSGGTYTQYF.

The V call is TRBV19, the J call TRBJ1-1; 8 bases line up with TRBD1. The CDR3 contains 17 residues. CDR1 and CDR2 (germline): LNHDA, SQIVND (reference sequence). The ends lost 9 bases at V and 3 bases at J; junction bases unmatched: 18. CDR3 DNA sequence: TGTGCCAGCCTCCGGTGGGGCAGGGGGCTCGGGGACACTGAAGCTTTCTTT. This translates into CASLRWGRGLGDTEAFF.

The CDR3 reads CASSTRDSYEQYF. The CDR3 nucleotides read TGTGCCAGCAGCACCCGGGACTCCTACGAGCAGTACTTC. The chain joins TRBV13 to TRBJ2-7; weak D call: TRBD2 (5 bases). The CDR3 is 13 residues long. The V and J ends lost 5 bases and 0 bases respectively, with 8 bases between them. Looked up from germline, CDR1 is PRHDT and CDR2 is FYEKMQ (reference sequence).

Note on this clone: Other nucleotide sequences in the sample specify the same CDR3. The chain links TRBV7-9 to TRBJ2-2, with D perhaps matching TRBD2 (5 bases). V lost 3 bases to trimming and J lost 4 bases, with 6 bases between them. Germline V gene data show CDR1 as SEHNR and CDR2 as FQNEAQ (reference sequence). CDR3 length: 13 amino acids. CDR3 loop: CASSFTSTGELFF. CDR3 nucleotides: TGTGCCAGCAGCTTCACTAGCACCGGGGAGCTGTTTTTT. The whole variable domain, remainder taken from reference TRBV7-9 and TRBJ2-2, is DTGVSQNPRHKITKRGQNVTFRCDPISEHNRLYWYRQTLGQGPEFLTYFQNEAQLEKSRLLSDRFSAERPKGSFSTLEIQRTEQGDSAMYLCASSFTSTGELFFGEGSRLTVL.

The chain has TRBV10-2 and TRBJ1-2; D is perhaps TRBD1 (5 bases). The V gene's germline CDR1 is WSHSY and CDR2 SAAADI. The CDR3 is 13 amino acids. V gave up 3 bases and J gave up 8 bases, with 13 bases separating them. CDR3 loop: CASSETGELGYTF. The CDR3 coding sequence is TGCGCCAGCAGTGAAACAGGAGAGCTAGGCTACACCTTC.

This chain links TRBV5-5 with TRBJ2-7, with 11 bases matching TRBD2. Germline CDR1 reads SGHKS; CDR2 reads YYEKEE (reference sequence). The V segment lost 1 base and the J segment 0 bases; nucleotides outside the gene matches: 0. This CDR3 spans 15 amino acids. The CDR3 loop is CASSLTSGSSYEQYF. DNA for the CDR3: TGTGCCAGCAGCTTGACTAGCGGGAGCTCCTACGAGCAGTACTTC. The variable domain in full, completed from reference TRBV5-5 and TRBJ2-7, reads DAGVTQSPTHLIKTRGQQVTLRCSPISGHKSVSWYQQVLGQGPQFIFQYYEKEERGRGNFPDRFSARQFPNYSSELNVNALLLGDSALYLCASSLTSGSSYEQYFGPGTRLTVT.

V and J are TRBV27 and TRBJ1-1, with D maybe TRBD1 (6 bases). Germline-derived CDR1 and CDR2 are MNHEY and SMNVEV (reference sequence). V gave up 7 bases and J gave up 0 bases, with 12 bases separating them. The CDR3 is 14 amino acids. The CDR3 spells CASTSGGVNTEAFF. In DNA form, the CDR3 reads TGTGCCAGCACATCTGGGGGCGTGAACACTGAAGCTTTCTTT.

The chain carries TRBV19 and TRBJ1-5; D remains unclear. Germline CDR1 and CDR2: LNHDA and SQIVND (reference sequence). The CDR3 is 14 residues long. Between the trimmed V and J ends, which lost 0 bases and 10 bases, there was a span of 13 bases. The CDR3 reads CASSIDRLMPPQHF. DNA for the CDR3: TGTGCCAGTAGTATAGACAGATTGATGCCTCCCCAGCATTTT. The variable domain in full, with the rest retrieved from reference TRBV19 and TRBJ1-5, is DGGITQSPKYLFRKEGQNVTLSCEQNLNHDAMYWYRQDPGQGLRLIYYSQIVNDFQKGDIAEGYSVSREKKESFPLTVTSAQKNPTAFYLCASSIDRLMPPQHFGDGTRLSIL.

The chain joins TRBV18 to TRBJ2-7; 8 nucleotides line up with TRBD2. The CDR3 length is 15 residues. Germline V gene sequence: CDR1 KGHSH, CDR2 LQKENI. V dropped 1 base and J dropped 3; count of bases not matched to a gene: 5. The chain's CDR3 is CASSPRREGRYEQYF. As DNA, the CDR3 is TGTGCCAGCTCACCACGCCGGGAGGGGCGCTACGAGCAGTACTTC.

V is TRBV27 and J is TRBJ1-5; 7 nucleotides match TRBD1. This CDR3 is 14 amino acids long. Germline-derived CDR1 and CDR2 are MNHEY and SMNVEV (reference sequence). Trimming cost V 5 bases and J 7 bases; bases outside gene matches: 8. The CDR3 DNA sequence: TGTGCCAGCAGTGAAAGGAGGGGGCGACAGCCCCAGCATTTT. This codes for CASSERRGRQPQHF.

Details on this clone: Distinct nucleotide sequences in the sample also encode this CDR3. The chain uses TRBV7-2 and TRBJ2-5; the D is unclear. Germline V gives CDR1 SGHTA, CDR2 FQGNSA. This CDR3 spans 14 amino acids. Trimming removed 1 base from V and 5 bases from J, with 11 bases in between. CDR3 sequence reads: CASSLGTGGETQYF. The CDR3 nucleotides read TGTGCCAGCAGCTTAGGAACGGGTGGGGAGACCCAGTACTTC.

This clone occurred once. The rearrangement joins TRBV5-1 to TRBJ1-1; D unclear. V lost 0 bases and J lost 3, with 6 bases in between. The CDR3 sequence is 13 residues long. The germline gives CDR1 SGHRS, CDR2 YFSETQ. The CDR3 loop reads CASSLGSDTEAFF. Here the CDR3 DNA reads TGCGCCAGCAGCTTGGGGTCAGACACTGAAGCTTTCTTT.

This rearrangement joins TRBV18 to TRBJ1-1; 7 nucleotides line up with TRBD1. The V and J ends lost 6 bases and 4 bases, in that order; junction bases with no gene match: 5. This CDR3 comprises 13 residues. Looked up from germline, CDR1 is KGHSH and CDR2 is LQKENI. The CDR3 DNA is TGTGCCAGCTCCCCCAGGGGGATCACTGAAGCTTTCTTT. Amino acids: CASSPRGITEAFF.